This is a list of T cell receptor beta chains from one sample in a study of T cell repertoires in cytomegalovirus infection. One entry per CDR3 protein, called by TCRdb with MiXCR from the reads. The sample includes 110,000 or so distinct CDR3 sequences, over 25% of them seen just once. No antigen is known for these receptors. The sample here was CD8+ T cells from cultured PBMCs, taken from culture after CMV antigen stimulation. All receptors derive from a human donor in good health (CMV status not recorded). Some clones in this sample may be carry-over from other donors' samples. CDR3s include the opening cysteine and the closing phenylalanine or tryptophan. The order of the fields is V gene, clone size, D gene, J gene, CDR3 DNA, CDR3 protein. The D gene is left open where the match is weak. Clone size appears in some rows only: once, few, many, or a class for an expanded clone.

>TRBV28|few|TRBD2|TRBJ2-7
TGTGCCAGCAGTTTTCAAAACGGGGGGGCTTACGAGCAGTACTTC
CASSFQNGGAYEQYF
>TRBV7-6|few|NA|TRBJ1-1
TGTGCCAGCACGGGGCCCCAGGGACGTGACACTGAAGCTTTCTTT
CASTGPQGRDTEAFF
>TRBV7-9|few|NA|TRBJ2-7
TGTGCCAGCAGCTTCGGTCAGGGAAGATACGAGCAGTACTTC
CASSFGQGRYEQYF
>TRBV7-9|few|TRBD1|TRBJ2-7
TGTGCCAGCAGCTCGGGACAGGGTAACGAGCAGTACTTC
CASSSGQGNEQYF
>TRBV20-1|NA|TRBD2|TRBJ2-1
TGCAGTGCTGGAACTAGCGGGATCTACAATGAGCAGTTCTTC
CSAGTSGIYNEQFF
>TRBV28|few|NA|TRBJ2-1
TGTGCCAGCAGCTACGACCGGGGAGGTGATGAGCAGTTCTTC
CASSYDRGGDEQFF
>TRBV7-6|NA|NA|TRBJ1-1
TGTGCCAGCAGCTTACCGAGGAACACTGAAGCTTTCTTT
CASSLPRNTEAFF
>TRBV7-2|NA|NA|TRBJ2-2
TGTGCCAGCAGCTCCCGGGGGCTAACCGGGGAGCTGTTTTTT
CASSSRGLTGELFF
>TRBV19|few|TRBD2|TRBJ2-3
TGTGCCAGTAGTACGTGGACTAGCGGGGGAGTCAGGGATACGCAGTATTTT
CASSTWTSGGVRDTQYF
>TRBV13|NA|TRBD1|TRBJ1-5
TGTGCCAGCAGCTTAGGAGGACAGGGGAACAATCAGCCCCAGCATTTT
CASSLGGQGNNQPQHF
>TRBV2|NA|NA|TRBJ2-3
TGTGCCAGCAGTCAGTTGGGTGGGGTGGCAGATACGCAGTATTTT
CASSQLGGVADTQYF
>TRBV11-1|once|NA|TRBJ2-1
TGTGCCAGCAGTTTAATCCACGGGACGGCTTACAATGAGCAGTTCTTC
CASSLIHGTAYNEQFF
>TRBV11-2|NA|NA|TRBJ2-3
TGTGCCAGCAGCTCAGCGGCTAGCGCATTTACAGATACGCAGTATTTT
CASSSAASAFTDTQYF
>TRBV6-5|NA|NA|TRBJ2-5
TGTGCCAGCATGACAGGCCTCCAAGAGACCCAGTACTTC
CASMTGLQETQYF
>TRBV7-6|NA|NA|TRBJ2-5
TGTGCCAGCAGCTTGGGCCCCGCAGACCAAGAGACCCAGTACTTC
CASSLGPADQETQYF
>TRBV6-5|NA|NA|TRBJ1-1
TGTGCCAGCAGTTACGCTGGGGGCCACACTGAAGCTTTCTTT
CASSYAGGHTEAFF
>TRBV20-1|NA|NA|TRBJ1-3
TGCAGTGCCCGAGAACGCGGGGCTCCTGGAAACACCATATATTTT
CSARERGAPGNTIYF
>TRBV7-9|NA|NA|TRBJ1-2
TGTGCCAGCAGCTTAGCAGGGGGAATCTATGGCTACACCTTC
CASSLAGGIYGYTF
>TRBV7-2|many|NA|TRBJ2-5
TGTGCCAGCAGCCAGACTGGGTACAACCACCAAGAGACCCAGTACTTC
CASSQTGYNHQETQYF
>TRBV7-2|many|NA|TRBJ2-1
TGTGCCAGCAGCCCAACCAGGGTCGCAAGGGACTACAATGAGCAGTTCTTC
CASSPTRVARDYNEQFF
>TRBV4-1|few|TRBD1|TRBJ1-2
TGCGCCAGCAGCCAAGAACTTTATCCGACAGGGAGCTATGGCTACACCTTC
CASSQELYPTGSYGYTF
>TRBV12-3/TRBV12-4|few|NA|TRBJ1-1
TGTGCCAGCAGTTTAGGAACCAGGAACACTGAAGCTTTCTTT
CASSLGTRNTEAFF
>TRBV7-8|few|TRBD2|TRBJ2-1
TGTGCCAGCAGGGTAGCGGGGGCAGAAAGCTCCTACAATGAGCAGTTCTTC
CASRVAGAESSYNEQFF
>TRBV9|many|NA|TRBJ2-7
TGTGCCAGCAGCGTAGAGGCGGACGGAACTTACGAGCAGTACTTC
CASSVEADGTYEQYF
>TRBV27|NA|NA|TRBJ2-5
TGTGCCAGCAGTTTAACCGACCAAGAGACCCAGTACTTC
CASSLTDQETQYF
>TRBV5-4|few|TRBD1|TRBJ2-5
TGTGCCAGCAGTTCCACCTTCGGGACAGGGGGCGGAGAGACCCAGTACTTC
CASSSTFGTGGGETQYF
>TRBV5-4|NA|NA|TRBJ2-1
TGTGCCAGCAGCTCCCTCTCGGACGGGGACAATGAGCAGTTCTTC
CASSSLSDGDNEQFF
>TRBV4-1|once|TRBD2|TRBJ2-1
TGCGCCAGCAGCCAGCTGGGACTAGCGGTCTACAATGAGCAGTTCTTC
CASSQLGLAVYNEQFF
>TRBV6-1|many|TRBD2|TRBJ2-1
TGTGCCAGCAGTGCACTAGCGGGGGAGCCCAATGAGCAGTTCTTC
CASSALAGEPNEQFF
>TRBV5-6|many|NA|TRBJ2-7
TGTGCCAGCAGCTTGGCGGGGAACGAGCAGTACTTC
CASSLAGNEQYF
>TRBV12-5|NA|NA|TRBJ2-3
TGTGCTAGTGGTTTGCTGGTCGGGGGCAAAGATACGCAGTATTTT
CASGLLVGGKDTQYF
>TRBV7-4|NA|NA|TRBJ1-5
TGTGCCATCAGCTTAGGAGGGCTTCAGCCCCAGCATTTT
CAISLGGLQPQHF
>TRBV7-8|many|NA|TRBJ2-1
TGTGCCAGCAGCCACGAGAGCTCCTACAATGAGCAGTTCTTC
CASSHESSYNEQFF
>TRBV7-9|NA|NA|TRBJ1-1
TGTGCCAGCTCTCCCATGTTGAACACTGAAGCTTTCTTT
CASSPMLNTEAFF
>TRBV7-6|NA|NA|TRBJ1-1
TGTGCCAGCACCCTGGGGGGGAACACTGAAGCTTTCTTT
CASTLGGNTEAFF
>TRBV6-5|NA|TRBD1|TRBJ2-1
TGTGCCAGCAGCGCAGTGTCAGGGGGCCACAATGAGCAGTTCTTC
CASSAVSGGHNEQFF
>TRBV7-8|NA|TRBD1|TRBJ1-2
TGTGCCAGCAGCTCGGGACAGGGGGCCGGTAACTATGGCTACACCTTC
CASSSGQGAGNYGYTF
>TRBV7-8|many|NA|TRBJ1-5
TGTGCCAGCAGCTTAGAGCGGGATCAGCCCCAGCATTTT
CASSLERDQPQHF
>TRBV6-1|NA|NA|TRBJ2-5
TGTGCCAGCAGTGAAGCGATTGGGGAGGGGGGGCCTACCCAGTACTTC
CASSEAIGEGGPTQYF
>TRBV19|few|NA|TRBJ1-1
TGTGCCAGTAGTTCCCCGGGGGCTTTTACTGAAGCTTTCTTT
CASSSPGAFTEAFF
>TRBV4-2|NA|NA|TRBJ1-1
TGTGCCAGCAGCCAAGATCCCGAAACTGAAGCTTTCTTT
CASSQDPETEAFF
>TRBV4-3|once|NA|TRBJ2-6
TGCGCCAGCAGCCGAGGGGGGACTGGGGCCAACGTCCTGACTTTC
CASSRGGTGANVLTF
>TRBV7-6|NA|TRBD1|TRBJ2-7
TGTGCCAGCGGCCTCAGGCAGGGGGATAACGAGCAGTACTTC
CASGLRQGDNEQYF
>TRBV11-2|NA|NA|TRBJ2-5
TGTGCAAGCCAGCAGGGGTGGACGGGAGAGACCCAGTACTTC
CASQQGWTGETQYF
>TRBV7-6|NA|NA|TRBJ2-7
TGTGCCAGCAGCGCACTCCCTGCTGGCTACGAGCAGTACTTC
CASSALPAGYEQYF
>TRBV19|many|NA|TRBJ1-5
TGTGCCAGTAGCCCCGTGATGGGGGACCCTACCTATAGCAATCAGCCCCAGCATTTT
CASSPVMGDPTYSNQPQHF